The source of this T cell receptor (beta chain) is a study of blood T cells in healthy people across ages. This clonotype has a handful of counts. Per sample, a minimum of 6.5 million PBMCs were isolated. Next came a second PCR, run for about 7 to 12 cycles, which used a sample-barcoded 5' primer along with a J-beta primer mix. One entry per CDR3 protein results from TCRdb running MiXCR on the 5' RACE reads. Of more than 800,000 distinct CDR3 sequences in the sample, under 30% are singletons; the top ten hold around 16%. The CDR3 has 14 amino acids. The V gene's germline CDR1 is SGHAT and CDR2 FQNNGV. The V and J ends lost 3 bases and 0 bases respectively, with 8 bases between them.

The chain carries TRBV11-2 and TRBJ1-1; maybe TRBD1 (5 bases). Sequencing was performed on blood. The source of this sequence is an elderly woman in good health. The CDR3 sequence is CASSFSTVNTEAFF. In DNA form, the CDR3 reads TGTGCCAGCAGCTTCTCGACAGTGAACACTGAAGCTTTCTTT.